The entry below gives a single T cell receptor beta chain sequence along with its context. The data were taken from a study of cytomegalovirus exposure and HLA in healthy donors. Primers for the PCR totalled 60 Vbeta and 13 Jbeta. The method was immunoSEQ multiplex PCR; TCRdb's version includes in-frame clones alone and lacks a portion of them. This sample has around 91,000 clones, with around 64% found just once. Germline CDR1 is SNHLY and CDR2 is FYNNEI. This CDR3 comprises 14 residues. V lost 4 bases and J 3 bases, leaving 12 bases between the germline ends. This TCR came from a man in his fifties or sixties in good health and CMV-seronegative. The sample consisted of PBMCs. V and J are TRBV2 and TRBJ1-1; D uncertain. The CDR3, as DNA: TGTGCCAGCAGTGCAGAAGAGGGCGACACTGAAGCTTTCTTT. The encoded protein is CASSAEEGDTEAFF.